This T cell receptor beta chain was sequenced in a study of T cell responses to AZD1222 COVID-19 vaccine. Sequencing used immunoSEQ multiplex PCR; TCRdb keeps in-frame clones, though not all of them. The sample lists some 160,000 clones; roughly 86% were seen once. The V gene's germline CDR1 is MNHEY and CDR2 SVGEGT. The CDR3 contains 12 residues. Trimming shortened V by 2 bases and J by 8 bases, and 9 bases separated the two germline ends. The receptor comes from an adult in good health. The sequencing used peripheral blood, collected on day 0 of AZD1222 vaccination. The chain uses TRBV6-2 or TRBV6-3 and TRBJ1-2; D is unclear. This CDR3 is CASSYGGGGYTF. In DNA, the CDR3 is TGTGCCAGCAGTTACGGTGGAGGCGGCTACACCTTC.